This T cell receptor (beta chain) was sequenced during a study of radiotherapy plus CTLA-4 blockade in lung cancer. Broader study findings: Tumor-origin TCR clones grew in blood after radiotherapy plus ipilimumab.

This clone was seen just once. No antigen is known for it. V was trimmed by 5 bases and J by 4 bases, leaving 18 bases between them. The germline V gene encodes CDR1 MDHEN and CDR2 SYDVKM. This CDR3 is built from 15 residues. Measured with immunoSEQ multiplex PCR; TCRdb has only the in-frame clones, and not every one. The sample shows more than 95,000 clones, 65% to 75% of them seen only once. The specimen comprised peripheral blood, sampled from a patient treated with radiotherapy plus ipilimumab. The clonotype comes from a human donor with non-small cell lung cancer who had a partial response to radiotherapy plus ipilimumab. Some clones in this sample may be carry-over from other donors' samples. The J gene is TRBJ2-7, the V gene TRBV28; the D gene is possibly TRBD2 (6 bases). In DNA, the CDR3 is TGTGCCAGCAGTGGGGTCGGAGGGCATCAGTACGAGCAGTACTTC. Translating gives CASSGVGGHQYEQYF.